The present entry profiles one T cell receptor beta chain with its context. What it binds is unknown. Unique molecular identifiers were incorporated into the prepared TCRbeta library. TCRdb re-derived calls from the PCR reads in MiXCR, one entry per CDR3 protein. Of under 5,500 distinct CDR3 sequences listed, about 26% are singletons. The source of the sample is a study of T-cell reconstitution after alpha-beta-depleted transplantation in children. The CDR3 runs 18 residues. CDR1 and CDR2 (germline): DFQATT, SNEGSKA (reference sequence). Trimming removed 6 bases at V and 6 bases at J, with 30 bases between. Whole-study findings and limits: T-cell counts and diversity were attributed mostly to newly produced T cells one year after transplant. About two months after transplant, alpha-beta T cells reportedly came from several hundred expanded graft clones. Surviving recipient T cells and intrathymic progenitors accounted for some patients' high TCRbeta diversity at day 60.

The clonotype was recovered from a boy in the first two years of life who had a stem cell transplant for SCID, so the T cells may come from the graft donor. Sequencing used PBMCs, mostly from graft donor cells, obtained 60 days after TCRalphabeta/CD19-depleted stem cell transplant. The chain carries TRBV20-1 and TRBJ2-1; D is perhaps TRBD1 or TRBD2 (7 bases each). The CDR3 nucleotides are TGCAGTGCCTTTAACCGGGACTACCGGGGGAGGGGGCTCAATGAGCAGTTCTTC. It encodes CSAFNRDYRGRGLNEQFF.